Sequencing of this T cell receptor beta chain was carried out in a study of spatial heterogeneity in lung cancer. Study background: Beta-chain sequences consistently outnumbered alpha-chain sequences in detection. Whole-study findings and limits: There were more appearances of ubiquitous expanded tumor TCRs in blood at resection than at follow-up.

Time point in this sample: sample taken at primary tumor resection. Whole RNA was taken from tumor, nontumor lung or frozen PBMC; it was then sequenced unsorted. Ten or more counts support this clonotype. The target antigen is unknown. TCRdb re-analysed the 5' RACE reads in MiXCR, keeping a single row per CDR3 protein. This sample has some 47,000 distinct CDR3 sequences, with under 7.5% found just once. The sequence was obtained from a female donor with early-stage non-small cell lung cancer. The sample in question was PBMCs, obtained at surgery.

As DNA, the CDR3 is TGTGCCAGCAGCTCTTCTCGGGGGTCAGATACGCAGTATTTT. Its protein product is CASSSSRGSDTQYF. This chain joins TRBV7-2 and TRBJ2-3, with a possible D match to TRBD2 (6 bases). The germline V gene has CDR1 SGHTA and CDR2 FQGNSA. This CDR3 is built from 14 residues. Trimming took 4 bases from V and 4 from J, leaving 12 bases between them.